This paragraph reports one T cell receptor beta chain. As yet, its antigen is unknown. The data were obtained in a study of T cell responses to AZD1222 COVID-19 vaccine. Germline CDR1 and CDR2: SGHAT and FQNNGV. V lost 5 bases and J lost 3, with 13 bases in between. The CDR3 totals 14 residues. Study observations and caveats: Donors in the cohort were predominantly white British and more often female, and clonal diversity was possibly underestimated.

Some clones are missing from TCRdb's copy, which holds only in-frame ones; the method was immunoSEQ multiplex PCR. The sample lists over 25,000 clones; 78% were seen once. Here the sequenced sample was peripheral blood, taken on day 0 of AZD1222 vaccination. This TCR was recovered from an adult in good health. The J gene is TRBJ1-1, the V gene TRBV11-2; D unclear. The CDR3 sequence: CASSLRAWDTEAFF. CDR3 DNA sequence: TGTGCCAGCAGCCTCCGGGCTTGGGACACTGAAGCTTTCTTT.